These T cell receptor beta chains were read from a single sample in a study of T cells in localized non-small cell lung cancer. The method was immunoSEQ multiplex PCR; TCRdb's version includes in-frame clones alone and lacks a portion of them. Of approximately 2,700 clones in the sample, around 28% were seen once. The source was lung tumor tissue, collected before any cancer treatment. These receptor sequences come from a woman aged 40 to 75 with stage I lung adenocarcinoma. The CDR3 runs from the conserved cysteine through the conserved F or W. The D gene is left open where the match is weak. Rows may omit the clone size; those that give it use once, few, many or a size class.

V: TRBV9; size: medium-sized; D: TRBD1; J: TRBJ2-2; DNA: TGTGCCAGCAGAGGACAGGGGCCCACCGGGGAGCTGTTTTTT; CDR3: CASRGQGPTGELFF
V: TRBV6-8; size: medium-sized; D: -; J: TRBJ1-1; DNA: TGTGCCAGCAGTGTTGACAGTGGGAACACTGAAGCTTTCTTT; CDR3: CASSVDSGNTEAFF
V: TRBV19; size: -; D: -; J: TRBJ2-7; DNA: TGTGCCAGTAGTATCGGGACGAACTCCTACGAGCAGTACTTC; CDR3: CASSIGTNSYEQYF
V: TRBV19; size: -; D: TRBD2; J: TRBJ2-1; DNA: TGTGCCAGTAGTATGTTCCTCCCAACCGGGACTAGCGGGACATTATACAATGAGCAGTTCTTC; CDR3: CASSMFLPTGTSGTLYNEQFF
V: TRBV11-3; size: few; D: TRBD1; J: TRBJ1-1; DNA: TGTGCCAGCAGCATGACAGGGGGATTGAACACTGAAGCTTTCTTT; CDR3: CASSMTGGLNTEAFF
V: TRBV18; size: few; D: -; J: TRBJ1-4; DNA: TGTGCCAGCTCACCAGGTCAGAATGAAAAACTGTTTTTT; CDR3: CASSPGQNEKLFF
V: TRBV11-3; size: few; D: TRBD1; J: TRBJ1-1; DNA: TGTGCCAGCAGCTTCGGGACAGGGCTGGGCACTGAAGCTTTCTTT; CDR3: CASSFGTGLGTEAFF
V: TRBV11-3; size: medium-sized; D: -; J: TRBJ2-7; DNA: TGTGCCAGCAGATTGGTCGGGACGGGGTCCTACGAGCAGTACTTC; CDR3: CASRLVGTGSYEQYF
V: TRBV19; size: -; D: -; J: TRBJ2-5; DNA: TGTGCCAGTAGTCAACAGGTGAACCAAGAGACCCAGTACTTC; CDR3: CASSQQVNQETQYF
V: TRBV18; size: -; D: TRBD1; J: TRBJ2-2; DNA: TGTGCCACACGACAGGGACAGGGCACGACCGGGGAGCTGTTTTTT; CDR3: CATRQGQGTTGELFF
V: TRBV9; size: few; D: -; J: TRBJ1-2; DNA: TGTGCCAGCAGCCCCCAAGAGCCCTCGGGCTACACCTTC; CDR3: CASSPQEPSGYTF
V: TRBV11-3; size: medium-sized; D: TRBD1; J: TRBJ2-4; DNA: TGTGCCAGCAGCTTTTCTACAGGGGAGACCCCTCAGTACTTC; CDR3: CASSFSTGETPQYF
V: TRBV5-1; size: few; D: -; J: TRBJ1-5; DNA: TGCGCCAGCAGCTTGGGATGGGGGTCTGAGAATCAGCCCCAGCATTTT; CDR3: CASSLGWGSENQPQHF
V: TRBV29-1; size: few; D: -; J: TRBJ1-1; DNA: TGCAGCGCCACTTTCCCTTACACTGAAGCTTTCTTT; CDR3: CSATFPYTEAFF
V: TRBV10-3; size: -; D: -; J: TRBJ2-4; DNA: TGTGCCAGCCGTAACGGTCAGGGCATTCAGTACTTC; CDR3: CASRNGQGIQYF
V: TRBV11-3; size: -; D: -; J: TRBJ2-1; DNA: TGTGCCAGCAGCTTAGGGGGCAGTATACGCTACAATGAGCAGTTCTTC; CDR3: CASSLGGSIRYNEQFF
V: TRBV15; size: -; D: -; J: TRBJ2-3; DNA: TGTGCCACCAGCAGGAACCCAGGAGCCAGCACAGATACGCAGTATTTT; CDR3: CATSRNPGASTDTQYF
V: TRBV18; size: few; D: -; J: TRBJ2-1; DNA: TGTGCCAGCTCACCACGGGAGGTTGGCTACAATGAGCAGTTCTTC; CDR3: CASSPREVGYNEQFF
V: TRBV18; size: few; D: TRBD2; J: TRBJ2-1; DNA: TGTGCCAGCTCACCACGACTAGCGGGAGACGCGCATGAGCAGTTCTTC; CDR3: CASSPRLAGDAHEQFF
V: TRBV28; size: -; D: TRBD1; J: TRBJ1-4; DNA: TGTGCCAGCAGGCCGGGACAGCTTAATGAAAAACTGTTTTTT; CDR3: CASRPGQLNEKLFF
V: TRBV19; size: -; D: -; J: TRBJ1-2; DNA: TGTGCCAGTAGTATTGTCGACAGTTTAAACTATGGCTACACCTTC; CDR3: CASSIVDSLNYGYTF
V: TRBV19; size: large; D: -; J: TRBJ2-7; DNA: TGTGCCAGTAGTCCCCCGGGGGATCACGAGCAGTACTTC; CDR3: CASSPPGDHEQYF
V: TRBV9; size: few; D: -; J: TRBJ1-2; DNA: TGTGCCAGCAGTGAAGCCCCCCTTGGGGGTCGATATGGCTACACCTTC; CDR3: CASSEAPLGGRYGYTF
V: TRBV5-1; size: -; D: -; J: TRBJ2-5; DNA: TGCGCCAGCAGAGTCGGGAACCCGGGACTTAGCCAAGAGACCCAGTACTTC; CDR3: CASRVGNPGLSQETQYF
V: TRBV18; size: -; D: -; J: TRBJ2-7; DNA: TGTGCCAGCTCACCAGAGAGCTACGAGCAGTACTTC; CDR3: CASSPESYEQYF
V: TRBV5-1; size: -; D: TRBD2; J: TRBJ2-3; DNA: TGCGCCAGCAGCTGGACTAGCGGGAGGGCCACAGATACGCAGTATTTT; CDR3: CASSWTSGRATDTQYF
V: TRBV19; size: -; D: -; J: TRBJ2-3; DNA: TGTGCCACCCGGGACCATAGCACAGATACGCAGTATTTT; CDR3: CATRDHSTDTQYF
V: TRBV30; size: -; D: -; J: TRBJ1-1; DNA: TGTGCCTGGAGTGTAGAGGGAGGGGCTGAAGCTTTCTTT; CDR3: CAWSVEGGAEAFF
V: TRBV11-3; size: few; D: -; J: TRBJ2-5; DNA: TGTGCCAGCAGCTTATCTGGGGCTAGGGAGACCCAGTACTTC; CDR3: CASSLSGARETQYF
V: TRBV19; size: -; D: -; J: TRBJ2-2; DNA: TGTGCCAGTAGTATTTTGAGATACTTGAACACCGGGGAGCTGTTTTTT; CDR3: CASSILRYLNTGELFF
V: TRBV5-1; size: -; D: TRBD2; J: TRBJ2-1; DNA: TGCGCCAGCAGCTTGGGGCTAGCGGGAGGGCTCAATGAGCAGTTCTTC; CDR3: CASSLGLAGGLNEQFF
V: TRBV15; size: -; D: -; J: TRBJ2-1; DNA: TGTGCCACCAGCAGAGTGATAGGCTTTTTGAGTACCAATGAGCAGTTCTTC; CDR3: CATSRVIGFLSTNEQFF
V: TRBV12-1; size: few; D: -; J: TRBJ2-5; DNA: TGTGCCAGCAGCTTTGTGGCCAGGTACCTGTTACAAGAGACCCAGTACTTC; CDR3: CASSFVARYLLQETQYF
V: TRBV11-3; size: -; D: TRBD2; J: TRBJ2-7; DNA: TGTGCCAGCAGCTTCGAGACTAGCGGCTACGAGCAGTACTTC; CDR3: CASSFETSGYEQYF
V: TRBV6-8; size: medium-sized; D: -; J: TRBJ1-5; DNA: TGTGCCAGCAGTGGGGGAAACAATCAGCCCCAGCATTTT; CDR3: CASSGGNNQPQHF
V: TRBV6-8; size: few; D: TRBD1; J: TRBJ1-1; DNA: TGTGCCAGCAGTACACAGGGGGGGGTCACTGAAGCTTTCTTT; CDR3: CASSTQGGVTEAFF
V: TRBV10-2; size: -; D: TRBD1; J: TRBJ1-5; DNA: TGCGCCAGCAGCTCATCCGGTGGGGGACAGGTTTACAATCAGCCCCAGCATTTT; CDR3: CASSSSGGGQVYNQPQHF
V: TRBV11-3; size: medium-sized; D: -; J: TRBJ1-2; DNA: TGTGCCAGCAGCCGCAGACAGGCCGAGGGATACGGGAATGGCTACACCTTC; CDR3: CASSRRQAEGYGNGYTF
V: TRBV6-8; size: -; D: -; J: TRBJ2-7; DNA: TGTGCCAGCAGTTACTCGAGGGGGACCTACGAGCAGTACTTC; CDR3: CASSYSRGTYEQYF
V: TRBV11-3; size: few; D: -; J: TRBJ1-2; DNA: TGTGCCAGCAGCTCCGGGGGCCCCGGCAGATATGGCTACACCTTC; CDR3: CASSSGGPGRYGYTF
V: TRBV6-1; size: few; D: -; J: TRBJ2-2; DNA: TGTGCCAGCAGTGAAGTCCAGGGCCACCCGGCGAGGACCGGGGAGCTGTTTTTT; CDR3: CASSEVQGHPARTGELFF
V: TRBV9; size: few; D: -; J: TRBJ1-3; DNA: TGTGCCAGCAGCTTATCTCGGGGAGAAGGAAACACCATATATTTT; CDR3: CASSLSRGEGNTIYF
V: TRBV9; size: few; D: -; J: TRBJ2-5; DNA: TGTGCCAGCCGCCCGGAGTACCAAGAGACCCAGTACTTC; CDR3: CASRPEYQETQYF
V: TRBV11-3; size: medium-sized; D: TRBD2; J: TRBJ2-3; DNA: TGTGCCAGCAGCTTTCGGACTAGCGGACCCGTTACCACAGATACGCAGTATTTT; CDR3: CASSFRTSGPVTTDTQYF
V: TRBV13; size: -; D: -; J: TRBJ2-7; DNA: TGTGCCAGCAGCTTAGGGGACGGTCCCTACGAGCAGTACTTC; CDR3: CASSLGDGPYEQYF
V: TRBV11-3; size: -; D: TRBD1; J: TRBJ2-1; DNA: TGTGCCAGCAGCTTAAAGCGAACCGGGACAGGGACCTACAATGAGCAGTTCTTC; CDR3: CASSLKRTGTGTYNEQFF
V: TRBV19; size: -; D: -; J: TRBJ2-3; DNA: TGTGCCAGTAGTATAGGGTATTCCACAGATACGCAGTATTTT; CDR3: CASSIGYSTDTQYF
V: TRBV6-8; size: medium-sized; D: -; J: TRBJ2-5; DNA: TGTGCCACCTTAACCCTGGGGAGATTGGAAGAGACCCAGTACTTC; CDR3: CATLTLGRLEETQYF
V: TRBV6-7; size: -; D: TRBD2; J: TRBJ2-5; DNA: TGTGCCAGCAGTTACTCGCCGTGGCGGGAGTATATAGAGACCCAGTACTTC; CDR3: CASSYSPWREYIETQYF
V: TRBV19; size: few; D: TRBD1; J: TRBJ2-1; DNA: TGTGCCAGTAGTCTCCGGACAGGGGTGTCCTACAATGAGCAGTTCTTC; CDR3: CASSLRTGVSYNEQFF
V: TRBV30; size: -; D: TRBD2; J: TRBJ2-7; DNA: TGTGCCTTTCAGCGGGAGAACTACGAGCAGTACTTC; CDR3: CAFQRENYEQYF
V: TRBV11-3; size: -; D: TRBD1; J: TRBJ2-3; DNA: TGTGCCAGCAGCCAAGGGACAGGGGGCTTTCAGGATACGCAGTATTTT; CDR3: CASSQGTGGFQDTQYF
V: TRBV6-8; size: few; D: -; J: TRBJ2-3; DNA: TGTGCCAGCAGTTACATTACAGGCACAGATACGCAGTATTTT; CDR3: CASSYITGTDTQYF
V: TRBV29-1; size: -; D: TRBD2; J: TRBJ2-5; DNA: TGCAGCGTTGGCGGGAGTGTTGAGACCCAGTACTTC; CDR3: CSVGGSVETQYF
V: TRBV9; size: few; D: TRBD1; J: TRBJ1-4; DNA: TGTGCCAGCAGCGTAGCCCAGGGGGCGCGGGAAAAACTGTTTTTT; CDR3: CASSVAQGAREKLFF
V: TRBV18; size: few; D: TRBD2; J: TRBJ2-5; DNA: TGTGCCAGCTCACCCCTGACTAGCGGTCTTCAAGAGACCCAGTACTTC; CDR3: CASSPLTSGLQETQYF
V: TRBV11-3; size: few; D: -; J: TRBJ1-1; DNA: TGTGCCAGCAGCTTGTTTACCGCCGGGGGCACTGAAGCTTTCTTT; CDR3: CASSLFTAGGTEAFF
V: TRBV11-3; size: few; D: TRBD1; J: TRBJ1-1; DNA: TGTGCCAGCAGCTTGGGTTACAGGGGCACTGAAGCTTTCTTT; CDR3: CASSLGYRGTEAFF
V: TRBV9; size: few; D: -; J: TRBJ1-1; DNA: TGTGCCAGCAGTGCGGACGGTTACACTGAAGCTTTCTTT; CDR3: CASSADGYTEAFF